The subject of this entry is one T cell receptor (beta chain). Antigen unknown. The data derive from a study of shared clonotypes between healthy human individuals. Replicate sorted-subset PCRs were loaded with around 200 ng DNA, 30,000 to 35,000 T cell genomes. Assay: immunoSEQ multiplex PCR; the TCRdb copy retains only in-frame clones and omits some. Counted here are about 610,000 clones, more than 95% occurring once; the ten biggest clones make up about 0.057%. Study conclusions and caveats: Incomplete sequencing of sorted subsets was indicated by rarefaction despite large depth. When naive CD4 clonotypes were compared across a few donors, approximately 5% were shared.

The germline gives CDR1 SGHDT, CDR2 YYEEEE. V lost 3 bases to trimming and J lost 4 bases; unmatched junction nucleotides: 10. The CDR3 runs 15 residues. This receptor was identified in a woman in her twenties or thirties in good health. The chain is built from TRBV5-6 and TRBJ2-7; TRBD1 matches at 7 bases. Sequencing was carried out using naive CD4+ T cells sorted from blood. As for subset: CD45RA+ positively selected. The CDR3 DNA reads as TGTGCCAGCAGCTCCCTAGACAGGGATCGATACGAGCAGTACTTC. Translating gives CASSSLDRDRYEQYF.